Below, 23 T cell receptor beta chains from the same sample are listed, as sequenced in a study of shared clonotypes between healthy human individuals. This table comes from immunoSEQ multiplex PCR, and its TCRdb copy is limited to in-frame clones, with some not included. This sample yields about 1.5 million clones, of which over 95% are seen a single time; approximately 1% belongs to the top ten. The sample consisted of naive CD4+ T cells sorted from blood. Subset described: CD45RA+ positively selected. These receptors were collected from a man aged 25-40 years in good health.

V is TRBV5-5 and J is TRBJ1-1; tentatively, D is TRBD1 (5 bases). CDR1 is SGHKS and CDR2 is YYEKEE in the germline V gene (reference sequence). CDR3 size: 13 residues. The germline V and J ends were trimmed by 6 bases and 11 bases, with 20 bases remaining between them. CDR3 residues: CASTKTNGDAAFF. CDR3 nucleotides: TGTGCCAGCACGAAGACCAACGGGGACGCGGCTTTCTTT.

The genes are TRBV5-6 and TRBJ1-1; D perhaps matches TRBD1 (6 bases). V was trimmed by 4 bases and J by 0 bases, leaving 10 bases between them. The CDR3 consists of 14 residues. Germline CDR1 SGHDT, CDR2 YYEEEE. Here the CDR3 DNA reads TGTGCCAGCAGCGCCCGGGACATGAACACTGAAGCTTTCTTT. It is translated as CASSARDMNTEAFF.

The chain couples TRBV18 to TRBJ1-3; tentatively, D is TRBD1 (6 bases). Trimming took off 4 bases at V and 6 bases at J, with 16 bases between the two ends. Germline CDR1 is KGHSH and CDR2 is LQKENI. The CDR3 consists of 15 residues. This chain's CDR3 is CASSRQSGVTNTIYF. The CDR3 region has the DNA TGTGCCAGCTCACGCCAGTCAGGGGTTACAAACACCATATATTTT.

This sequence joins TRBV18 and TRBJ1-2; the D is unclear. CDR1 and CDR2 from the germline V gene are KGHSH and LQKENI. Trimming took 6 bases from V and 4 from J, leaving 27 bases between them. The CDR3 loop spans 18 amino acids. CDR3 DNA: TGTGCCAGCTCCCCTCTGGACTGCTCGACATCCGTCTGCTATGGCTACACCTTC. Its translation is CASSPLDCSTSVCYGYTF.

The V gene is TRBV5-8, the J gene TRBJ1-2; TRBD1 aligns across 7 bases. V lost 3 bases to trimming and J lost 6 bases; unmatched junction nucleotides: 8. There are 14 residues in the CDR3. Per the germline V gene, CDR1 is SGHTS and CDR2 is YDEGEE. The CDR3 sequence is CASSSQQGIDGYTF. CDR3 nucleotides: TGTGCCAGCAGCTCACAACAGGGGATTGATGGCTACACCTTC.

The chain uses TRBV7-8 and TRBJ2-2, with TRBD2 matching 10 bases. The V and J ends lost 0 bases and 5 bases, in that order; junction bases with no gene match: 9. The V gene's germline CDR1 is SGHVS and CDR2 FQNEAQ. The CDR3 sequence is 18 residues long. CDR3 nucleotide sequence: TGTGCCAGCAGCTTAGCTGGTCTAGCGGGAGTGGGGACCGGGGAGCTGTTTTTT. Translation gives CASSLAGLAGVGTGELFF.

The sample holds one count of this clone. The chain links TRBV6-1 to TRBJ2-7; 7 nucleotides align to TRBD2. The CDR3 runs 15 residues. From germline, CDR1 is MNHNS and CDR2 SASEGT. Trimming cost V 3 bases and J 3 bases; bases outside gene matches: 8. The CDR3 coding sequence is TGTGCCAGCAGTGAGGTGTCGGGAGGAAGCTACGAGCAGTACTTC. As protein: CASSEVSGGSYEQYF.

The chain employs TRBV27 and TRBJ1-1; TRBD1 agrees at 8 bases. With 5 bases clipped from V and 1 base from J, the junction kept 6 bases outside the gene matches. The CDR3 is 15 amino acids. Per germline, CDR1 MNHEY and CDR2 SMNVEV (reference sequence). The CDR3 here is CASSPGGFRNTEAFF. The CDR3 nucleotides read TGTGCCAGCAGTCCAGGGGGCTTCAGGAACACTGAAGCTTTCTTT.

This clone appeared once. The identical CDR3 is also encoded by other nucleotide sequences in the sample. The chain is built from TRBV9 and TRBJ2-5; 9 nucleotides line up with TRBD2. CDR1 SGDLS and CDR2 YYNGEE come from the germline V gene. The CDR3 has 17 residues. V lost 0 bases, J lost 1 base, and 7 bases stayed unmatched. CDR3 in DNA: TGTGCCAGCAGCGTAGATCCAGCGGGAGGCGTCCAAGAGACCCAGTACTTC. Residues: CASSVDPAGGVQETQYF.

V and J are TRBV29-1 and TRBJ2-1, with D possibly TRBD1 on 6 matching bases. The length of the CDR3 is 16 residues. Germline lookup yields CDR1 SQVTM and CDR2 ANQGSEA. V was pared by 0 bases and J by 0 bases, with 12 bases between. CDR3 sequence reads: CSVEEGKGGSYNEQFF. DNA of the CDR3: TGCAGCGTTGAAGAAGGGAAAGGGGGCTCCTACAATGAGCAGTTCTTC.

This chain uses TRBV30 with TRBJ2-7, with 12 bases matching TRBD1. Germline CDR1 and CDR2: GTSNPN and SVGIG (reference sequence). The trim removed 1 base at V and 7 bases at J, leaving 8 bases unmatched. The CDR3 extends over 15 amino acids. The CDR3 region has the DNA TGTGCCTGGAGTGCAGGGGGACAGGGGGCGAGGGAGCAGTACTTC. Protein sequence: CAWSAGGQGAREQYF.

This chain connects TRBV9 to TRBJ2-7; 7 bases are shared with TRBD1. CDR1 is SGDLS and CDR2 is YYNGEE in the germline V gene. Trimming cost V 4 bases and J 7 bases; bases outside gene matches: 11. This CDR3 is built from 14 residues. CDR3 region: CASSPGQTPEEQYF. The CDR3 nucleotides read TGTGCCAGCAGCCCGGGACAGACCCCCGAAGAGCAGTACTTC.

J is TRBJ1-5 and V is TRBV2; D possibly corresponds to TRBD1 (5 bases). The CDR3 covers 14 residues. V was pared by 7 bases and J by 0 bases, with 10 bases between. The germline V gene encodes CDR1 SNHLY and CDR2 FYNNEI. CDR3 DNA: TGTGCCAGCACGGGGCCTTATAGCAATCAGCCCCAGCATTTT. Translating gives CASTGPYSNQPQHF.

This sequence joins TRBV28 and TRBJ1-2; possibly TRBD1 for D (5 bases). V was cut by 7 bases and J by 4 bases, with 10 bases left in between. The CDR3 is 12 amino acids. In germline, CDR1 is MDHEN, CDR2 SYDVKM. The CDR3 here is CASTPDSYGYTF. The CDR3 DNA reads as TGTGCCAGCACCCCCGACAGCTATGGCTACACCTTC.

The chain has TRBV11-2 and TRBJ2-4, with D possibly being TRBD2 (6 bases). V gave up 4 bases and J gave up 8 bases, with 9 bases separating them. Germline CDR1 is SGHAT and CDR2 is FQNNGV. The CDR3 loop spans 12 amino acids. Written as DNA, the CDR3 is TGTGCCAGCAGCTATTGGGGGGACATTCAGTACTTC. Protein sequence: CASSYWGDIQYF.

This clone appeared once. The rearrangement links TRBV28 to TRBJ2-1; TRBD1 matches 10 bases. The CDR3 is 16 amino acids. Trimming at V came to 6 bases and at J to 5 bases, leaving 10 bases not matched to a gene. From germline, CDR1 is MDHEN and CDR2 SYDVKM. The CDR3 sequence is CASRGPGTGVNNEQFF. The CDR3 region has the DNA TGTGCCAGCAGAGGACCCGGGACAGGGGTCAACAATGAGCAGTTCTTC.

This chain uses TRBV5-4 with TRBJ1-1, with 10 bases matching TRBD1. Germline V gene data show CDR1 as SGHNT and CDR2 as YYREEE (reference sequence). The CDR3 sequence is 14 residues long. With 1 base clipped from V and 5 bases from J, the junction kept 2 bases outside the gene matches. The CDR3 DNA reads as TGTGCCAGCAGCTTGAGGACAGGGGGGACTGAAGCTTTCTTT. Amino acid sequence: CASSLRTGGTEAFF.

The chain carries TRBV5-1 and TRBJ1-3; 7 bases fit TRBD1. CDR3 length: 16 residues. Germline V gives CDR1 SGHRS, CDR2 YFSETQ. The V segment lost 4 bases and the J segment 9 bases; nucleotides outside the gene matches: 16. The CDR3 here is CASSRGQKTAGGTIYF. CDR3 sequence (DNA): TGCGCCAGCAGCCGGGGACAGAAAACTGCGGGGGGCACCATATATTTT. Looking up the rest from reference TRBV5-1 and TRBJ1-3 gives the full variable domain: KAGVTQTPRYLIKTRGQQVTLSCSPISGHRSVSWYQQTPGQGLQFLFEYFSETQRNKGNFPGRFSGRQFSNSRSEMNVSTLELGDSALYLCASSRGQKTAGGTIYFGEGSWLTVV.

Concerning this clone: The junction does not match germline at one end; this may be a read error. The rearrangement uses TRBV10-1 and TRBJ2-2; D might be TRBD1 or TRBD2, each matching 5 bases. The CDR3 length is 21 residues. Germline V gene data show CDR1 as WNHNN and CDR2 as SYGVQD (reference sequence). The CDR3 DNA follows: TGCGCCAGCTCGACTAACCGGAAGAGTCGGGCGTTTGATGGGACCACCGAGGAGCTGTTTTTT. This sequence encodes CASSTNRKSRAFDGTTEELFF.

The rearrangement joins TRBV10-1 to TRBJ2-5; 10 bases line up with TRBD2. Germline V gene sequence: CDR1 WNHNN, CDR2 SYGVQD (reference sequence). The CDR3 runs to 16 residues. V lost 3 bases, J lost 4 bases, and 8 bases stayed unmatched. The CDR3 loop reads CASSDVLAGPLETQYF. CDR3 nucleotide sequence: TGCGCCAGCAGTGACGTACTAGCGGGACCATTAGAGACCCAGTACTTC.

Of note for this clone: Other DNA sequences in the same sample also yield this CDR3. The V call is TRBV5-1, the J call TRBJ2-1; D ambiguous. The CDR3 is 13 amino acids. The V and J ends lost 4 bases and 0 bases respectively, with 5 bases between them. Germline CDR1 reads SGHRS; CDR2 reads YFSETQ. The CDR3 DNA reads TGCGCCAGCAGCCCCCTCTCCTACAATGAGCAGTTCTTC. Translated, it gives CASSPLSYNEQFF.

The rearrangement uses TRBV11-2 and TRBJ2-1, with 9 bases identical to TRBD2. This CDR3 region has 15 residues. The V gene end was trimmed by 6 bases and the J gene end by 7 bases; junction bases not matched to a gene: 10. Germline V gene sequence: CDR1 SGHAT, CDR2 FQNNGV. The CDR3 here is CASRTGTSPWNEQFF. The CDR3 DNA follows: TGTGCCAGCAGAACCGGGACTAGCCCGTGGAATGAGCAGTTCTTC.

The chain is built from TRBV9 and TRBJ2-2; 10 positions match TRBD2. This CDR3 contains 17 residues. Trimming cost V 1 base and J 0 bases; bases outside gene matches: 3. In germline, CDR1 is SGDLS, CDR2 YYNGEE. As DNA, the CDR3 is TGTGCCAGCAGCGTAATCGGACTAGCGGCGAACACCGGGGAGCTGTTTTTT. Translated, it gives CASSVIGLAANTGELFF.